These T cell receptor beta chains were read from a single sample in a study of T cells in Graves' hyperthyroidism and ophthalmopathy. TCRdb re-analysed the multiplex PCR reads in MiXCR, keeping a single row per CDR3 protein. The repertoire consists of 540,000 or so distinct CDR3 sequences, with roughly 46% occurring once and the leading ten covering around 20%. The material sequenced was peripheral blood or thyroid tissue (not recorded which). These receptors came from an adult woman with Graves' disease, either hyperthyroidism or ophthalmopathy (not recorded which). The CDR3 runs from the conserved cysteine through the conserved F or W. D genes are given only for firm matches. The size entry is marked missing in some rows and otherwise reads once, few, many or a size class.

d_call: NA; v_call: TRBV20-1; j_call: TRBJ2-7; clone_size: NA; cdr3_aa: CSARDPDNYEQYF; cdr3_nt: TGCAGTGCTAGAGACCCAGACAACTACGAGCAGTACTTC
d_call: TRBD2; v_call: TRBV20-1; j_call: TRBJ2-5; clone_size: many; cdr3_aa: CSARVKGLAGRAGETQYF; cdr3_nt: TGCAGTGCTAGAGTGAAGGGACTAGCGGGTAGGGCCGGAGAGACCCAGTACTTC
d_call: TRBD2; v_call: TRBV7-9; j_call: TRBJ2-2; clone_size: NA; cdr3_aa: CASSPRLLAGEVGELFF; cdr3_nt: TGTGCCAGCAGCCCTAGGTTACTAGCGGGAGAGGTCGGGGAGCTGTTTTTT
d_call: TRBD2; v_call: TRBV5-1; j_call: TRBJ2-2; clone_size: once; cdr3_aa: CASTPGLAGAGELFF; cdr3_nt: TGCGCCAGCACCCCGGGACTAGCGGGGGCCGGGGAGCTGTTTTTT
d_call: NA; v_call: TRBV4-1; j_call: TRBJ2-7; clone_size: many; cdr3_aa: CASSQGLLLLPSYEQYF; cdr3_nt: TGCGCCAGCAGCCAAGGCCTCCTTCTCTTACCCTCCTACGAGCAGTACTTC
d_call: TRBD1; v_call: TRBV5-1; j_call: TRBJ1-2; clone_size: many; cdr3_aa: CASSLYGQGYGYTF; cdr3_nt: TGCGCCAGCAGCTTGTACGGACAGGGATATGGCTACACCTTC
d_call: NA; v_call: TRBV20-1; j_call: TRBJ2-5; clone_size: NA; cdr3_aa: CSRKGVQETQYF; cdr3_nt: TGCTCACGGAAGGGTGTCCAGGAGACCCAGTACTTC
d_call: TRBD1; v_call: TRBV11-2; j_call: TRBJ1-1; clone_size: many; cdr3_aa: CASFGRQGGTEAFF; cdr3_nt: TGTGCCAGCTTCGGACGTCAGGGGGGAACTGAAGCTTTCTTT
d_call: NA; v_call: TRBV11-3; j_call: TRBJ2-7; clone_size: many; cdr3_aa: CASSYIRGEQYF; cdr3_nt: TGTGCCAGCAGTTATATCAGGGGCGAGCAGTACTTC
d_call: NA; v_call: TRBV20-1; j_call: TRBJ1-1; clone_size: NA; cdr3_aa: CSAKLGGGNTEAFF; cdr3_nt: TGCAGTGCCAAACTGGGCGGGGGAAACACTGAAGCTTTCTTT
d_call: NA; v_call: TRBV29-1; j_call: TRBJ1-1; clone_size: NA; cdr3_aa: CSVAQGRTKAFF; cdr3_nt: TGCAGCGTTGCCCAGGGGAGGACTAAAGCTTTCTTT
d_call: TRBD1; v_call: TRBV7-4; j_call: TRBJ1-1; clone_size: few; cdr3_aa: CASSPGQTVNTEAFF; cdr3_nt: TGTGCCAGCAGCCCGGGACAGACTGTGAACACTGAAGCTTTCTTT
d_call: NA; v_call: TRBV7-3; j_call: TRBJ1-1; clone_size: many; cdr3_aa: CASSPRGGREAFF; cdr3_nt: TGTGCCAGCAGCCCCCGGGGGGGCCGTGAAGCTTTCTTT
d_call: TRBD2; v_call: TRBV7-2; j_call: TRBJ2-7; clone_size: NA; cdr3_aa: CASSSPPSSGRASDEQYF; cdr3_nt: TGTGCCAGCAGCTCCCCACCCTCTAGCGGGAGGGCCAGCGACGAGCAGTACTTC
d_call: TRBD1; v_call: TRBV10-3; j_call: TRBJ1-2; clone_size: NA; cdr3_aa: CASSSDRVFPVYGYTF; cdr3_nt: TGTGCCAGCAGTTCGGACAGGGTTTTCCCCGTCTATGGCTACACCTTC
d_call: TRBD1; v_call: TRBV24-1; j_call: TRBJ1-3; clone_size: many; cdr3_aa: CATSGDRDENTIYF; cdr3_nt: TGTGCCACCAGTGGGGACAGGGACGAAAACACCATATATTTT
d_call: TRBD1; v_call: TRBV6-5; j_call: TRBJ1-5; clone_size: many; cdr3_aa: CASSAGTGTNQPQHF; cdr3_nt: TGTGCCAGCAGTGCAGGGACAGGGACTAATCAGCCCCAGCATTTT
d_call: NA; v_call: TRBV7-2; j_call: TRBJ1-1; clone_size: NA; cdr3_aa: CASSQWTDFRGF; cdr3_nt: TGTGCCAGCAGCCAGTGGACGGATTTTCGGGGCTTT
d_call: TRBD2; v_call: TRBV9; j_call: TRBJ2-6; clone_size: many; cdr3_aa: CASSVGPSGRGGANVLTF; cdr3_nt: TGTGCCAGCAGCGTAGGGCCTAGCGGGAGGGGTGGGGCCAACGTCCTGACTTTC
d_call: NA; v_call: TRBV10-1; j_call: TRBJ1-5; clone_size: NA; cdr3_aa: CASSEEIDQPQHF; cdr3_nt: TGCGCCAGCAGTGAGGAGATTGATCAGCCCCAGCATTTT
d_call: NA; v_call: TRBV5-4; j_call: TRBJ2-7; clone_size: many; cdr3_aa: CASSDLRAYEQYF; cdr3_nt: TGTGCCAGCAGCGACCTAAGGGCCTACGAGCAGTACTTC
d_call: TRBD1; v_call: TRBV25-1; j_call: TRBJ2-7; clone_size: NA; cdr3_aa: CASTGTGEDEQYF; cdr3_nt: TGTGCCAGCACCGGGACAGGGGAAGACGAGCAGTACTTC
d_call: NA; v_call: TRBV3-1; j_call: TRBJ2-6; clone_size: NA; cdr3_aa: CASRGFPPGANVLTF; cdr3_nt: TGTGCCAGCAGGGGGTTCCCCCCTGGGGCCAACGTCCTGACTTTC
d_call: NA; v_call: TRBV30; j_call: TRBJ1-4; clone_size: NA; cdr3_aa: CAWSVSANEKLFF; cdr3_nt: TGTGCCTGGAGTGTGTCAGCAAATGAAAAACTGTTTTTT
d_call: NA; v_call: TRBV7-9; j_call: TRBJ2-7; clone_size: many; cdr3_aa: CASSLTDRTSREQYF; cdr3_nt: TGTGCCAGCAGCTTAACGGACAGGACTAGCAGAGAGCAGTACTTC
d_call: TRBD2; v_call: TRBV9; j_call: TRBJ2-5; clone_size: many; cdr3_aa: CASSAGTSGEETQYF; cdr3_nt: TGTGCCAGCAGCGCGGGGACTAGTGGGGAAGAGACCCAGTACTTC
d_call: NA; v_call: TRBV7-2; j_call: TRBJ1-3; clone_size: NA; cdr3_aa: CASSSPGRISGNTIYF; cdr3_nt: TGTGCCAGCAGCTCCCCGGGACGGATCTCTGGAAACACCATATATTTT
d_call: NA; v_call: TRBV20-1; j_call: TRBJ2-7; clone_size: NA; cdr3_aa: CSALSIYEQYF; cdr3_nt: TGCAGTGCTTTATCTATTTACGAGCAGTACTTC
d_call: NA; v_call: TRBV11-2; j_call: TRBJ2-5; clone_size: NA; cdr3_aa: CASSHPGGLAKETQYF; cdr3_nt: TGTGCCAGCAGCCACCCTGGGGGGCTAGCAAAAGAGACCCAGTACTTC
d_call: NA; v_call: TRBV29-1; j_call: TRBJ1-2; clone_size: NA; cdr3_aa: CSVDDRTPGPHGYTF; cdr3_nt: TGCAGCGTCGATGACAGGACTCCCGGGCCGCATGGCTACACCTTC
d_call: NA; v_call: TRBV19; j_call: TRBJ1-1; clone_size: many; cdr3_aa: CASSIGPWLPEAFF; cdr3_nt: TGTGCCAGTAGTATAGGCCCCTGGCTCCCTGAAGCTTTCTTT
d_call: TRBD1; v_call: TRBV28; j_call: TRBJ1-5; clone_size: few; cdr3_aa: CASSSRQGRLNQPQHF; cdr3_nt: TGTGCCAGCAGTTCTAGACAGGGAAGGCTTAATCAGCCCCAGCATTTT
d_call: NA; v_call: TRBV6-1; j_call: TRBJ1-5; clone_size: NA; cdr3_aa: CASSAEGESGPQHF; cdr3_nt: TGTGCCAGCAGTGCGGAGGGGGAAAGTGGGCCCCAGCATTTT
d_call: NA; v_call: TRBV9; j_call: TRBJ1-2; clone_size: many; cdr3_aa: CASQGVWGYTF; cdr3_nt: TGTGCCAGTCAAGGGGTTTGGGGCTACACCTTC
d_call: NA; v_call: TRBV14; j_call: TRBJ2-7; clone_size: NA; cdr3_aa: CASSHELEGRYEQYF; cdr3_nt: TGTGCCAGCAGCCATGAACTAGAGGGGCGTTACGAGCAGTACTTC
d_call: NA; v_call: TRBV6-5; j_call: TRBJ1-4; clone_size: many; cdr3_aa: CASSEDGEKLFF; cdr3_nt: TGTGCCAGCAGTGAAGACGGGGAAAAACTGTTTTTT
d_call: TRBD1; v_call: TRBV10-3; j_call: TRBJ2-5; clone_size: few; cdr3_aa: CAIRPTGVETQYF; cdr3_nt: TGTGCCATCAGACCGACAGGGGTAGAGACCCAGTACTTC
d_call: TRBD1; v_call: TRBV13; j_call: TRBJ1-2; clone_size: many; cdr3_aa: CASSLKTGAIANYGYTF; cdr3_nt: TGTGCCAGCAGCCTCAAGACAGGGGCGATAGCTAACTATGGCTACACCTTC
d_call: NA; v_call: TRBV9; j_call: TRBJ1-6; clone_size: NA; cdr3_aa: CASSVSGSAGSPLHF; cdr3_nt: TGTGCCAGCAGCGTATCTGGGTCGGCGGGTTCACCCCTCCACTTT
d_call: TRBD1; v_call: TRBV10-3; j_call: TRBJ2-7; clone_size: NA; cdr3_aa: CATSGTGGVEQYF; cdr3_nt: TGTGCCACCTCGGGGACAGGGGGCGTCGAGCAGTACTTC
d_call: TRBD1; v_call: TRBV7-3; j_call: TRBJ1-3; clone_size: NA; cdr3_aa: CASSSPGQGGTIYF; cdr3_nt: TGTGCCAGCAGCTCACCGGGACAGGGGGGCACCATATATTTT
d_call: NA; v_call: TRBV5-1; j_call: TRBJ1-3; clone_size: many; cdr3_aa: CASSTGDLGGNTIYF; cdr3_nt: TGCGCCAGCAGCACCGGGGACTTGGGAGGAAACACCATATATTTT
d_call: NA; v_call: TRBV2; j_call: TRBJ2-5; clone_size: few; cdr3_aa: CASVLGETQYF; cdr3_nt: TGTGCCAGCGTCCTAGGAGAGACCCAGTACTTC
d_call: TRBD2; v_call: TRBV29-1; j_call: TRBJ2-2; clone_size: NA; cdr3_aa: CSVETSGLITGELFF; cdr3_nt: TGCAGCGTTGAGACTAGCGGGTTAATAACCGGGGAGCTGTTTTTT
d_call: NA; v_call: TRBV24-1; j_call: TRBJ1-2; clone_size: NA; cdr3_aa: CATSRPTENYGYTF; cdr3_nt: TGTGCCACCAGTCGACCTACAGAGAACTATGGCTACACCTTC
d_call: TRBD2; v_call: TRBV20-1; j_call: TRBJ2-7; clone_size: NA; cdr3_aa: CSAHRTSGYEQYF; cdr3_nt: TGCAGTGCTCACAGGACTAGCGGCTACGAGCAGTACTTC
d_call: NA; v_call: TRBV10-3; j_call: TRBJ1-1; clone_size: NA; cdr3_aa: CAIRDGTTNTEAFF; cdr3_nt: TGTGCCATCAGGGACGGAACCACGAACACTGAAGCTTTCTTT
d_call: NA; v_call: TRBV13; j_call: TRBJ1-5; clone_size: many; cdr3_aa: CASKGSDSNQPQHF; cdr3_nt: TGTGCCAGTAAGGGTTCAGATAGCAATCAGCCCCAGCATTTT
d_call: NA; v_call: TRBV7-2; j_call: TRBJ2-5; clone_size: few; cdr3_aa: CASSLGSLAGRRTQYF; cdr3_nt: TGTGCCAGCAGCTTAGGGTCACTAGCCGGACGAAGGACCCAGTACTTC
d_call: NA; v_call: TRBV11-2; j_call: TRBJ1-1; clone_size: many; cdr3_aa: CASSLVGAVHTEAFF; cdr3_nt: TGTGCCAGCAGCTTAGTTGGGGCGGTCCACACTGAAGCTTTCTTT
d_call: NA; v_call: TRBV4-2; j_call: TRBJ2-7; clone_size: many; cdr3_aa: CASSQEGWEQYF; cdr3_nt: TGTGCCAGCAGCCAAGAAGGCTGGGAGCAGTACTTC